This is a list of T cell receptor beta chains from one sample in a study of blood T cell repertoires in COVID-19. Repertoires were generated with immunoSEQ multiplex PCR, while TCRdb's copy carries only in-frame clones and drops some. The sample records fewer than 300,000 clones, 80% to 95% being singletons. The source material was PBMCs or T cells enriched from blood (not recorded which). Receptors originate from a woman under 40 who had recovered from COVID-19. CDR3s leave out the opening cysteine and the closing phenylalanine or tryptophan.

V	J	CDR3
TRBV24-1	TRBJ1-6	ATSVKGQGKSSYNSPLH
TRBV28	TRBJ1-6	ASSSGRGSPLH
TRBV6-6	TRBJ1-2	ASRRAENYGYT
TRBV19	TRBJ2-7	ASSMRYPSYEQY
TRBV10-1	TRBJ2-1	ASSEAEDNEQF
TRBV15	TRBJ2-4	ATSRDRDSHLAKNIQY
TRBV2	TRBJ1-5	ASSTTGTGNQPQH
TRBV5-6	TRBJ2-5	ASSLGSDVIETQY
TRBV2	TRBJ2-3	ASSLVLAVTDTQY
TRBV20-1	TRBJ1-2	SARVRQVAT
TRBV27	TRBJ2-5	ASSRLAGVEETQY
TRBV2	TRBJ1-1	ASSLQGTLNTEAF
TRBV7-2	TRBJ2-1	ASSLGGTTAVNEQF
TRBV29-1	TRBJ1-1	SVQTGNMNTEAF
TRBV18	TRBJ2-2	ASSPAGQGSNTGELF
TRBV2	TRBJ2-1	ASSEARGEVVYQF
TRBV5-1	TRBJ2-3	ASSLDHPTDTQY
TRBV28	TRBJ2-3	ASSPNYVPDTQY